This T cell receptor (beta chain) is from a study of blood T cells in healthy people across ages. Trimming removed 6 bases from V and 6 bases from J; junction bases left unmatched: 15. The CDR3 spans 15 residues. Germline V gene data show CDR1 as DFQATT and CDR2 as SNEGSKA (reference sequence). A second PCR of about 6 to 12 cycles used a sample-barcoded 5' primer and a J-beta primer mix. MiXCR, run by TCRdb on the 5' RACE reads, gives a single entry per CDR3 protein. The sample has about 1.4 million distinct CDR3 sequences, around 59% seen once. This TCR was recovered from a man younger than 35 in good health. The sequenced material came from blood. J is TRBJ2-3 and V is TRBV20-1; 7 nucleotides line up with TRBD2. CDR3 in DNA: TGCAGTGCCCGAGGCCCGGGACTACCGACGGATACGCAGTATTTT. Protein product: CSARGPGLPTDTQYF.